The present T cell receptor beta chain was sequenced within a study of shared clonotypes between healthy human individuals. Study conclusions and caveats: Genetic and exposure-history diversity was limited by the small donor number. Memory subsets generally showed smaller estimated richness than naive subsets did.

Investigators spread the genomic DNA of each subset evenly over several immunoSEQ plates. Assay: immunoSEQ multiplex PCR; the TCRdb copy retains only in-frame clones and omits some. The table has around 1.1 million clones, around three quarters seen once. The length of the CDR3 is 14 residues. CDR1 and CDR2 from the germline V gene are SEHNR and FQNEAQ (reference sequence). The V end was cut by 0 bases, the J end by 5 bases, with 10 bases between. Researchers partitioned CD4+ cells into CD45RA+ naive and CD45RA-negative memory subsets. Concerning this clone itself: Antigen: not known.

The sequencing input was memory CD4+ T cells from PBMCs. The subset denotes: CD45RA-negative fraction. This sequence joins TRBV7-9 and TRBJ1-2; D is unclear. The clonotype originates from a man aged 18-30 years in good health. Some clones in this sample may be carry-over from other donors' samples. CDR3 in DNA: TGTGCCAGCAGCTTAGCGGGTACACTGTATGGCTACACCTTC. Its translation is CASSLAGTLYGYTF.